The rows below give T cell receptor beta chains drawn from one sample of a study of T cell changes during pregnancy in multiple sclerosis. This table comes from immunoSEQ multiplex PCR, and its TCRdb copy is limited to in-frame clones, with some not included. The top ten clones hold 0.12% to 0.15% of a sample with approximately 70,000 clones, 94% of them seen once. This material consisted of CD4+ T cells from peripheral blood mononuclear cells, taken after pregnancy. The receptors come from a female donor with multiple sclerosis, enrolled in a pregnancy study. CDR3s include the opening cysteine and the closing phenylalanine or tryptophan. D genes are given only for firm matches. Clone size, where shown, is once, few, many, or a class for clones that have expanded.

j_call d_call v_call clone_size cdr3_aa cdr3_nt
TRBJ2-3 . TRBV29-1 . CSVLVSTDTQYF TGCAGCGTTCTCGTAAGCACAGATACGCAGTATTTT
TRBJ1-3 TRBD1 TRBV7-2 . CASSLVPQGAASGNTIYF TGTGCCAGCAGCTTAGTCCCCCAGGGGGCAGCCTCTGGAAACACCATATATTTT
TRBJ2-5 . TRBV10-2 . CASWGHETQYF TGCGCCAGCTGGGGGCATGAGACCCAGTACTTC
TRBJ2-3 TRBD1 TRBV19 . CASSIDGQGHSNTQYF TGTGCCAGTAGTATAGACGGACAGGGGCATTCGAATACGCAGTATTTT
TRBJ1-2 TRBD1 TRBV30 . CAWSPGQGNYGYTF TGTGCCTGGAGTCCGGGACAGGGAAACTATGGCTACACCTTC
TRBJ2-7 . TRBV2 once CASSRVPYAYEQYF TGTGCCAGCAGTCGGGTCCCTTATGCCTACGAGCAGTACTTC
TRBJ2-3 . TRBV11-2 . CASSPRRGLTDTQYF TGTGCCAGCAGCCCTCGGAGGGGGCTCACAGATACGCAGTATTTT
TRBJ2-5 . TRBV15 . CATSARGGVETQYF TGTGCCACCAGCGCGAGGGGGGGGGTGGAGACCCAGTACTTC
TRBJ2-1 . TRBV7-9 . CASSLSKGVPEQFF TGTGCCAGCTCCCTTTCCAAGGGGGTTCCTGAGCAGTTCTTC
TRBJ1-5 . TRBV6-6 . CASSYIDGYQPQHF TGTGCCAGCAGTTACATCGACGGGTATCAGCCCCAGCATTTT
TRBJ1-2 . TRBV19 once CASSMAGRNYGYTF TGTGCCAGTAGTATGGCAGGCCGTAACTATGGCTACACCTTC
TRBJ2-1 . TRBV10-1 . CASSGWGGTYKIYNEQFF TGCGCCAGCAGTGGGTGGGGCGGGACTTACAAGATTTACAATGAGCAGTTCTTC
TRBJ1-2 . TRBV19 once CASRPILRGNGYTF TGTGCCAGTAGGCCCATCCTCCGCGGGAATGGCTACACCTTC
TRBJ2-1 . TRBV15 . CATSRDSGSGYNEQFF TGTGCCACCAGCAGAGATTCCGGTAGCGGATACAATGAGCAGTTCTTC
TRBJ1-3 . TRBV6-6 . CASYGHAAGNTIYF TGTGCCAGTTATGGCCATGCGGCGGGAAACACCATATATTTT
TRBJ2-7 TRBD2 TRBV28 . CAILASGLRSYEQYF TGTGCCATCCTGGCTAGCGGGCTCCGATCCTACGAGCAGTACTTC
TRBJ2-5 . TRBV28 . CATQEDQETQYF TGTGCCACCCAGGAGGACCAAGAGACCCAGTACTTC
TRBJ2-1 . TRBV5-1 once CASSKWGPSSYNEQFF TGCGCCAGCAGCAAATGGGGGCCCAGCTCCTACAATGAGCAGTTCTTC
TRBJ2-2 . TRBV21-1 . CASSRGGVRTGELFF TGTGCCAGCAGCAGAGGAGGGGTAAGGACCGGGGAGCTGTTTTTT
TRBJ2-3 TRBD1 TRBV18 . CASSGTVSLTDTQYF TGTGCCAGCTCAGGGACAGTCTCCCTCACAGATACGCAGTATTTT